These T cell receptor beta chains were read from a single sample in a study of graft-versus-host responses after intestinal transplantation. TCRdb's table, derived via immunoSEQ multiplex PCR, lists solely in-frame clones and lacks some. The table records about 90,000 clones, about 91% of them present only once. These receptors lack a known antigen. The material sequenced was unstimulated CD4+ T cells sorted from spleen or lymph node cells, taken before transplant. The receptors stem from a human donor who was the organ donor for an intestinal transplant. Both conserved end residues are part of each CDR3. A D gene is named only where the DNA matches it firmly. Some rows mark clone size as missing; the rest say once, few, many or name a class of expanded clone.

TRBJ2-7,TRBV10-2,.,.,TGCGCCAGCAGCCCGGGGTCTCTCGGCACCTACGAGCAGTACTTC,CASSPGSLGTYEQYF
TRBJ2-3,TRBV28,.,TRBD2,TGTGCCAGCCTATACGGGACTAGTCCCTACACAGATACGCAGTATTTT,CASLYGTSPYTDTQYF
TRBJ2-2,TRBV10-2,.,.,TGCGCCAGCAGTGCTAACTCGGGAAACGGGGAGCTGTTTTTT,CASSANSGNGELFF
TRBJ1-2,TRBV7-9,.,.,TGTGCCAGCAGCCCAGGGCAGGGCTCATTCTATGGCTACACCTTC,CASSPGQGSFYGYTF
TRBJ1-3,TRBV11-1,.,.,TGTGCCAGCAGCGTGCCGGGAGCCAACACCATATATTTT,CASSVPGANTIYF
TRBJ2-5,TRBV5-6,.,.,TGTGCCAGCAGCTTCGCACAACAAGAGACCCAGTACTTC,CASSFAQQETQYF
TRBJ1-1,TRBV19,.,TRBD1,TGTGCCAGCGAGATGGGACAGGGATACACTGAAGCTTTCTTT,CASEMGQGYTEAFF
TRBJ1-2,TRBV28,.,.,TGTGCCAGCAGTTTATTTGCCAGGACTCCCGATGGCTACACCTTC,CASSLFARTPDGYTF
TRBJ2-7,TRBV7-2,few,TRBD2,TGTGCCAGCAGCTTAGTTAGTAGCGGGGGAACCTACGAGCAGTACTTC,CASSLVSSGGTYEQYF
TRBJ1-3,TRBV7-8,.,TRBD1,TGTGCCAGCAGCTCCGCAAGGGACAGGGGCTTTGGAAACACCATATATTTT,CASSSARDRGFGNTIYF
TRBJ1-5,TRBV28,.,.,TGTGCCAGCAGTGACGACAGTCAGCCCCAGCATTTT,CASSDDSQPQHF
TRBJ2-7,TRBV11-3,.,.,TGTGCCAGCAGCTTAATTGGCGGGGACTCCTACGAGCAGTACTTC,CASSLIGGDSYEQYF
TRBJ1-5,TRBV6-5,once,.,TGTGCCAGCAGTTCGGGACTCCTTGAGGACAATCAGCCCCAGCATTTT,CASSSGLLEDNQPQHF
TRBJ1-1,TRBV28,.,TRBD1,TGTGCCAGCAGTTTACGTGGACAGGGGAGGACTGAAGCTTTCTTT,CASSLRGQGRTEAFF
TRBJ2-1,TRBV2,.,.,TGTGCCAGCCTCTACGCAGGATTCGGTGAGCAGTTCTTC,CASLYAGFGEQFF
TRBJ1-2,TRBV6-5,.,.,TGTGCCAGCAGTTCCGGGACTCTCTACACCTTC,CASSSGTLYTF
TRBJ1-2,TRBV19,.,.,TGTGCCAGTAGTATAAGTTTTGGAGACGTCTATGGCTACACCTTC,CASSISFGDVYGYTF
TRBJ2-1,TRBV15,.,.,TGTGCCACCAGCAGAGATGTAGGGGGAAATGAGCAGTTCTTC,CATSRDVGGNEQFF
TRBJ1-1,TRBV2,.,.,TGTGCCAGCAGTGACAGGGGAAGGTTGGTGAACACTGAAGCTTTCTTT,CASSDRGRLVNTEAFF
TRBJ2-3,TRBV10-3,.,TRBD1,TGTGCCATCAGGGGACAGGGCGAAGATACGCAGTATTTT,CAIRGQGEDTQYF
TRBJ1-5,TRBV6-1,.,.,TGTGCCAGCAGTGCACAGGGAGCTAGCAATCAGCCCCAGCATTTT,CASSAQGASNQPQHF
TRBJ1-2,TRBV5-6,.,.,TGTGCCAGCAGCTTGAGGGGCGGTGGCTACACCTTC,CASSLRGGGYTF
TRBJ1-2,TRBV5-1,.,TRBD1,TGCGCCAGCAGCTTGGACAGGGGTTTCGATGGCTACACCTTC,CASSLDRGFDGYTF
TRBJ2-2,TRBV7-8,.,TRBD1,TGTGCCAGCAGCTACCCCGGGACAGGGACCACCGGGGAGCTGTTTTTT,CASSYPGTGTTGELFF
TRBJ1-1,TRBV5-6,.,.,TGTGCCAGCAGCCGGTACGGTGGTCTCCCTAACACTGAAGCTTTCTTT,CASSRYGGLPNTEAFF
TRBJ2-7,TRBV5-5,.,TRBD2,TGTGCCAGCAGCTTGGTCGCATCCGCGGGAGCCCATTCCTACGAGCAGTACTTC,CASSLVASAGAHSYEQYF
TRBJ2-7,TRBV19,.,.,TGTGCCAGTAGCGACGAAAGCGTCTACGAGCAGTACTTC,CASSDESVYEQYF
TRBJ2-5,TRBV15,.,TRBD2,TGTGCCACCAGCAGACTCAGGGGACTAGCGGGGGACCAAGAGACCCAGTACTTC,CATSRLRGLAGDQETQYF